This TCR beta chain was captured in a study of identical twins. Points from the study as a whole: Out-of-frame alpha sequences shared by twins were enriched for low generation probability.

This clonotype showed up just a few times. Its specificity is unknown. With no exceptions, donors were healthy Caucasians. Template switching created a universal primer site, and the cDNA included unique molecular identifiers. Using its own MiXCR run on the 5' RACE reads, TCRdb lists one record per CDR3 protein. The repertoire holds 1.5 million to 2 million distinct CDR3 sequences, with about 31% as singletons. The V segment lost 6 bases and the J segment 0 bases; nucleotides outside the gene matches: 8. This CDR3 spans 17 amino acids. Germline CDR1 LGHDT, CDR2 YNNKEL (reference sequence). The receptor was derived from a newborn girl in good health. This chain connects TRBV3-1 to TRBJ2-3; TRBD2 matches 11 bases. The sequenced material came from cord blood. CDR3 amino acids: CASSPGTSGYSTDTQYF. The DNA of the CDR3 is TGTGCCAGCAGTCCCGGGACTAGCGGATATAGCACAGATACGCAGTATTTT.